Presented here are 13 T cell receptor beta chains from one specimen sequenced in a study of T-cell reconstitution after alpha-beta-depleted transplantation in children. Unique molecular identifiers tagged the TCRbeta library. From the PCR reads, TCRdb called clonotypes with MiXCR, one entry per CDR3 protein. The sample has a few hundred thousand distinct CDR3 sequences; under 20% are singletons. The sequencing here drew on PBMCs, mostly from graft donor cells, taken 360 days after TCRalphabeta/CD19-depleted stem cell transplant. These receptors were collected from a boy under two years old who had a stem cell transplant for Wiskott-Aldrich syndrome, so the T cells may come from the graft donor.

The chain is built from TRBV7-9 and TRBJ1-1; TRBD1 is a possible D gene (6 bases). Germline V CDR1 and CDR2: SEHNR, FQNEAQ (reference sequence). CDR3 length equals 15 residues. The V end was cut by 5 bases, the J end by 2 bases, with 15 bases between. For the CDR3, the DNA is TGTGCCAGCAGCCCCAGCCGGGGGCTAAACACTGAAGCTTTCTTT. The encoded protein is CASSPSRGLNTEAFF. Using reference TRBV7-9 and TRBJ1-1 for the parts outside the CDR3, the full variable domain is DTGVSQNPRHKITKRGQNVTFRCDPISEHNRLYWYRQTLGQGPEFLTYFQNEAQLEKSRLLSDRFSAERPKGSFSTLEIQRTEQGDSAMYLCASSPSRGLNTEAFFGQGTRLTVV.

This chain joins TRBV30 and TRBJ2-2; D not resolved. Between the trimmed V and J ends, which lost 3 bases and 6 bases, there was a span of 5 bases. The CDR3 runs 11 residues. Per germline, CDR1 GTSNPN and CDR2 SVGIG (reference sequence). The CDR3 region has the DNA TGTGCCTGGAGATATGCCGGGGAGCTGTTTTTT. This gives the protein CAWRYAGELFF.

The J gene is TRBJ2-1, the V gene TRBV29-1, with D possibly matching TRBD1 (6 bases). Between the trimmed V and J ends, which lost 7 bases and 2 bases, there was a span of 12 bases. The CDR3 totals 13 residues. Germline values: CDR1 SQVTM, CDR2 ANQGSEA. CDR3 loop: CSAYREPYNEQFF. The CDR3 DNA is TGCAGCGCCTACAGGGAGCCCTACAATGAGCAGTTCTTC.

This chain joins TRBV29-1 and TRBJ2-5; D might be TRBD1 (6 bases). Trimming stripped 7 bases from V and 2 bases from J, with 8 bases between. This CDR3 has 11 residues. Germline CDR1 is SQVTM and CDR2 is ANQGSEA. The CDR3 DNA follows: TGCAGCGCCGGACAGCAAGAGACCCAGTACTTC. Its protein is CSAGQQETQYF. Supplemented by reference TRBV29-1 and TRBJ2-5, the full variable domain reads SAVISQKPSRDICQRGTSLTIQCQVDSQVTMMFWYRQQPGQSLTLIATANQGSEATYESGFVIDKFPISRPNLTFSTLTVSNMSPEDSSIYLCSAGQQETQYFGPGTRLLVL.

The chain links TRBV20-1 to TRBJ2-7; D uncertain. The V end was cut by 3 bases, the J end by 2 bases, with 11 bases between. There are 13 residues in the CDR3. Germline values: CDR1 DFQATT, CDR2 SNEGSKA (reference sequence). The CDR3 nucleotides read TGCAGTGCTAGCAAGAAGGGCCCCTACGAGCAGTACTTC. Its protein is CSASKKGPYEQYF.

The chain links TRBV5-4 to TRBJ2-3; 15 nucleotides agree with TRBD2. Trimming removed 2 bases from V and 1 base from J; junction bases left unmatched: 8. The CDR3 is made up of 19 amino acids. Germline CDR1 reads SGHNT; CDR2 reads YYREEE (reference sequence). The CDR3 DNA follows: TGTGCCAGCAGCTTAAGGGGACTAGCGGGGGGCCGGCGCACAGATACGCAGTATTTT. Amino acids: CASSLRGLAGGRRTDTQYF.

This clonotype was recorded a few times. The rearrangement links TRBV7-2 to TRBJ2-7; D might be TRBD2 (6 bases). Trimming removed 1 base at V and 3 bases at J, with 13 bases between. Germline-derived CDR1 and CDR2 are SGHTA and FQGNSA. The CDR3 has 15 amino acids. As DNA, the CDR3 is TGTGCCAGCAGCTTAGGCAGGACTAAGTACTACGAGCAGTACTTC. As protein: CASSLGRTKYYEQYF. The variable domain in full, with the rest retrieved from reference TRBV7-2 and TRBJ2-7, is GAGVSQSPSNKVTEKGKDVELRCDPISGHTALYWYRQSLGQGLEFLIYFQGNSAPDKSGLPSDRFSAERTGGSVSTLTIQRTQQEDSAVYLCASSLGRTKYYEQYFGPGTRLTVT.

This clonotype turned up a few times. The chain couples TRBV5-5 to TRBJ2-4; 7 nucleotides line up with TRBD2. There are 14 residues in the CDR3. Germline V gene sequence: CDR1 SGHKS, CDR2 YYEKEE (reference sequence). The V and J ends lost 6 bases and 8 bases, in that order; junction bases with no gene match: 11. The chain's CDR3 is CASTEVGGVDIQYF. The CDR3, as DNA: TGTGCCAGCACGGAAGTTGGGGGGGTAGACATTCAGTACTTC.

The chain couples TRBV6-1 to TRBJ1-5, with 7 nucleotides matching TRBD1. The CDR3 loop spans 15 amino acids. Germline-derived CDR1 and CDR2 are MNHNS and SASEGT. J lost 4 bases, V lost 5 bases, and 8 bases had no gene match. The CDR3 coding sequence is TGTGCCAGCAGTACCACAGGGGTGGCAAATCAGCCCCAGCATTTT. Amino acid sequence: CASSTTGVANQPQHF.

The chain uses TRBV2 and TRBJ2-7, with TRBD1 matching over 8 bases. The CDR3 covers 17 residues. CDR1 is SNHLY and CDR2 is FYNNEI in the germline V gene. V lost 0 bases to trimming and J lost 1 base; unmatched junction nucleotides: 8. The CDR3: CASSEALGRGPSYEQYF. For the CDR3, the DNA is TGTGCCAGCAGTGAAGCGCTGGGCAGGGGGCCTTCCTACGAGCAGTACTTC.

This clonotype was counted a few times. The rearrangement joins TRBV29-1 to TRBJ1-1; D not resolved. Trimming cost V 1 base and J 0 bases, with 15 bases left between them. The CDR3 consists of 16 residues. From germline, CDR1 is SQVTM and CDR2 ANQGSEA. CDR3 amino acids: CSVEGVSGFMNTEAFF. CDR3 DNA: TGCAGCGTTGAAGGTGTTTCGGGTTTCATGAACACTGAAGCTTTCTTT.

V and J are TRBV7-2 and TRBJ1-1; D is possibly TRBD1 (5 bases). This CDR3 region has 16 residues. CDR1 is SGHTA, CDR2 FQGNSA, per germline. V lost 6 bases and J lost 1, with 18 bases in between. This CDR3 reads CASRPRPQGSNTEAFF. In DNA, the CDR3 is TGTGCCAGCAGACCACGACCTCAGGGATCGAACACTGAAGCTTTCTTT. The full variable domain, rest sourced from reference TRBV7-2 and TRBJ1-1, is GAGVSQSPSNKVTEKGKDVELRCDPISGHTALYWYRQSLGQGLEFLIYFQGNSAPDKSGLPSDRFSAERTGGSVSTLTIQRTQQEDSAVYLCASRPRPQGSNTEAFFGQGTRLTVV.

This clonotype has just a few counts. The V gene is TRBV12-3 or TRBV12-4, the J gene TRBJ2-1, with D maybe TRBD2 (5 bases). This CDR3 region has 16 residues. V was pared by 5 bases and J by 5 bases, with 19 bases between. The CDR3 loop is CASSPSGMRANNEQFF. CDR3 DNA sequence: TGTGCCAGCAGTCCCTCGGGGATGCGGGCCAACAATGAGCAGTTCTTC.